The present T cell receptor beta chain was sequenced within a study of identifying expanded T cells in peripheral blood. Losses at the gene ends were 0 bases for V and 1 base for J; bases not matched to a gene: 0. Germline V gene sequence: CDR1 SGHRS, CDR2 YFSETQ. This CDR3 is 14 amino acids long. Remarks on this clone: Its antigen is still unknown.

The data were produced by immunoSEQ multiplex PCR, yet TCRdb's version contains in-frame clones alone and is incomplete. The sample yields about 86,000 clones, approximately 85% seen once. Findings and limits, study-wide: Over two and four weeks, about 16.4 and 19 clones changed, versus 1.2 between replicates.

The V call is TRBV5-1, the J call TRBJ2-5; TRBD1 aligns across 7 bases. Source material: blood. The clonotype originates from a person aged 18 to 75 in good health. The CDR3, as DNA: TGCGCCAGCAGCTTGGCAGGGGGCCAAGAGACCCAGTACTTC. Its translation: CASSLAGGQETQYF.